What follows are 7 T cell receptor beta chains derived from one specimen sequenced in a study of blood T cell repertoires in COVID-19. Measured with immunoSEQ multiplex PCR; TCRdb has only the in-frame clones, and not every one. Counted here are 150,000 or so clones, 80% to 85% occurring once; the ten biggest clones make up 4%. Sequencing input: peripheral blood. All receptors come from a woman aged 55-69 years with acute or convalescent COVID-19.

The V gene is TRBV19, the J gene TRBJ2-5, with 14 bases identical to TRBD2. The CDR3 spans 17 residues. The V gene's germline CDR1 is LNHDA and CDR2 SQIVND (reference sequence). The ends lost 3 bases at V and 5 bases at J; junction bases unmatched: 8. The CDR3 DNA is TGTGCCAGTAGTATCAGGCGACTAGCGGGAGGGTCGGAGACCCAGTACTTC. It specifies CASSIRRLAGGSETQYF.

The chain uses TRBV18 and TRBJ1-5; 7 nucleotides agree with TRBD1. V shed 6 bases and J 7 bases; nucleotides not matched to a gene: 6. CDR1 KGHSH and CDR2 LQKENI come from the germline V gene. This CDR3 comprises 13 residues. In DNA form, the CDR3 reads TGTGCCAGCTCGCAAGACAGGGACCAGCCCCAGCATTTT. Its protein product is CASSQDRDQPQHF.

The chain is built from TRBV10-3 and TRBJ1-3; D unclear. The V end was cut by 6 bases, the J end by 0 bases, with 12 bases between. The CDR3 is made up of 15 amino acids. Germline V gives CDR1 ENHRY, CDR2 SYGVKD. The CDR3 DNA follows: TGTGCCATCAGACCAACAGAGACCTCTGGAAACACCATATATTTT. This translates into CAIRPTETSGNTIYF.

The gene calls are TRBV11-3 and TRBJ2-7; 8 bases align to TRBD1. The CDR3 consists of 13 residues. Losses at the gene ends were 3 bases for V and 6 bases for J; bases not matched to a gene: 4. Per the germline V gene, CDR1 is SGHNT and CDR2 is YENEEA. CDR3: CASSFRGRGEQYF. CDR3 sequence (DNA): TGTGCCAGCAGCTTCAGGGGGCGAGGCGAGCAGTACTTC.

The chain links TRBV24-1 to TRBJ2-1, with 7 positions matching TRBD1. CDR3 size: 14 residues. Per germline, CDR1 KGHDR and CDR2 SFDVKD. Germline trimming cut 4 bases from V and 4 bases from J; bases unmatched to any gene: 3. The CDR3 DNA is TGTGCCACCAGTGAACAGGGGAAATACAATGAGCAGTTCTTC. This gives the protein CATSEQGKYNEQFF.

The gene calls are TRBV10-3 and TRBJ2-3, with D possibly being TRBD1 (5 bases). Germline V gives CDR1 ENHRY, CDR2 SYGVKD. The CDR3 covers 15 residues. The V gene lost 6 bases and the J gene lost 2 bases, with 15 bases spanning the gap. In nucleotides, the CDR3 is TGTGCCATCAGCCAGGGTGAAGGGTCCACAGATACGCAGTATTTT. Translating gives CAISQGEGSTDTQYF.

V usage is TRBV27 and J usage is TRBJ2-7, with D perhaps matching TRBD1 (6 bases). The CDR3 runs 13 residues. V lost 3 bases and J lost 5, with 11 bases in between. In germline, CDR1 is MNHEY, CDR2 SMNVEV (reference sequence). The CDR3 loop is CASSLLQGDEQYF. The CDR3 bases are TGTGCCAGCAGTTTGCTACAGGGAGACGAGCAGTACTTC.